Following are 31 T cell receptor beta chains from one sample sequenced in a study of shared clonotypes between healthy human individuals. TCRdb's table, derived via immunoSEQ multiplex PCR, lists solely in-frame clones and lacks some. The data hold 600,000 or so clones, with around 95% observed a single time. As defined, naive CD8 cells were CD45RO-negative and positively selected for CCR7, with terminally differentiated effector memory CD45RA+ cells excluded. The sample comprised naive CD8+ T cells sorted from blood. The receptors stem from a woman aged 25 to 39 in good health.

Only one count was recorded for this clone. The V and J genes are TRBV19 and TRBJ2-1; the match to TRBD2 covers 8 bases. V lost 5 bases and J lost 3; bases outside the gene matches: 6. The V gene's germline CDR1 is LNHDA and CDR2 SQIVND (reference sequence). The CDR3 length is 15 residues. The CDR3, as DNA: TGTGCCAGTAGTCTATACGGGAGGGTCTACAATGAGCAGTTCTTC. Protein: CASSLYGRVYNEQFF. The variable domain in full, completed from reference TRBV19 and TRBJ2-1, reads DGGITQSPKYLFRKEGQNVTLSCEQNLNHDAMYWYRQDPGQGLRLIYYSQIVNDFQKGDIAEGYSVSREKKESFPLTVTSAQKNPTAFYLCASSLYGRVYNEQFFGPGTRLTVL.

The table lists this clone with a count of one. The CDR3 spells CSVEDPSGRSTDTQYF. CDR3 DNA sequence: TGCAGCGTTGAAGATCCGAGCGGGAGGAGCACAGATACGCAGTATTTT. The chain has TRBV29-1 and TRBJ2-3; 9 nucleotides line up with TRBD2. This CDR3 is 16 amino acids long. The junction had 4 bases not matched to a gene; V was cut back by 0 bases and J by 0 bases. From germline, CDR1 is SQVTM and CDR2 ANQGSEA.

This chain joins TRBV6-5 and TRBJ1-1; D gene ambiguous. The CDR3 is 15 amino acids. Trimming took 4 bases from V and 3 from J, leaving 15 bases between them. Germline V lookup: CDR1 MNHEY, CDR2 SVGAGI. Written as DNA, the CDR3 is TGTGCCAGCAGTTTAAACAGAGTAGCGTACACTGAAGCTTTCTTT. Its translation is CASSLNRVAYTEAFF.

V gene TRBV6-1 combines with J gene TRBJ1-4; maybe TRBD1 (5 bases). CDR1 is MNHNS, CDR2 SASEGT, per germline. This CDR3 contains 18 residues. The germline V and J ends were trimmed by 2 bases and 3 bases, with 19 bases remaining between them. The CDR3 coding sequence is TGTGCCAGCAGTGAACTCAACCCCACGACAGAGTCTAATGAAAAACTGTTTTTT. It encodes CASSELNPTTESNEKLFF.

This clone was seen only once. Other DNA variants within this sample encode the same CDR3. The chain couples TRBV28 to TRBJ1-5; the D is unclear. This CDR3 is built from 11 residues. Germline lookup yields CDR1 MDHEN and CDR2 SYDVKM. V was clipped by 3 bases and J by 7 bases, with 4 bases between them. For the CDR3, the DNA is TGTGCCAGCAGTTTCAACCAGCCCCAGCATTTT. It specifies CASSFNQPQHF.

This chain uses TRBV7-8 with TRBJ1-1; 7 bases fit TRBD1. Germline-derived CDR1 and CDR2 are SGHVS and FQNEAQ. The CDR3 runs 15 residues. V trimming: 5 bases; J trimming: 5 bases; junction bases outside the gene matches: 11. The CDR3 sequence: CASSLYRDSRTEAFF. For the CDR3, the DNA is TGTGCCAGCAGCCTATACCGGGACAGTCGGACTGAAGCTTTCTTT.

The V and J genes are TRBV28 and TRBJ2-7, with D hard to call. Trimming left V 5 bases short and J 4 bases short, with 9 bases between. The CDR3 totals 12 residues. Germline V lookup: CDR1 MDHEN, CDR2 SYDVKM. The CDR3 DNA sequence: TGTGCCAGCAGTCCTAATGGTTACGAGCAGTACTTC. This encodes CASSPNGYEQYF.

The chain couples TRBV9 to TRBJ2-2; 10 bases match TRBD2. CDR1 is SGDLS and CDR2 is YYNGEE in the germline V gene. After removal of 2 bases from V and 5 bases from J, the junction contained 9 bases not matched to a gene. The CDR3 runs 17 residues. Written as DNA, the CDR3 is TGTGCCAGCAGCGTCGGTAGCGGGAGGAGATGGACCGGGGAGCTGTTTTTT. This encodes CASSVGSGRRWTGELFF.

This clone was detected only once. The J gene is TRBJ2-7, the V gene TRBV7-9; no reliable D call. Looked up from germline, CDR1 is SEHNR and CDR2 is FQNEAQ (reference sequence). This CDR3 contains 14 residues. Trimming took off 3 bases at V and 1 base at J, with 10 bases between the two ends. This CDR3 reads CASSFPRVSYEQYF. The DNA for the CDR3 is TGTGCCAGCAGCTTCCCTAGGGTGTCCTACGAGCAGTACTTC.

CDR3 amino acids: CASSSRQGEQPQHF. The CDR3 nucleotides read TGTGCCAGCAGCTCCCGGCAGGGAGAACAGCCCCAGCATTTT. This chain connects TRBV2 to TRBJ1-5; the D gene is possibly TRBD1 (5 bases). V shed 6 bases and J shed 7 bases, with 16 bases lying between them. CDR1 is SNHLY and CDR2 is FYNNEI in the germline V gene. The CDR3 contains 14 residues. Filled out from reference TRBV2 and TRBJ1-5, the complete variable domain reads EPEVTQTPSHQVTQMGQEVILRCVPISNHLYFYWYRQILGQKVEFLVSFYNNEISEKSEIFDDQFSVERPDGSNFTLKIRSTKLEDSAMYFCASSSRQGEQPQHFGDGTRLSIL.

The CDR3 region is CASSPWLAGQQFF. The CDR3 bases are TGTGCCAGCAGCCCCTGGCTAGCGGGACAGCAGTTCTTC. The genes are TRBV7-8 and TRBJ2-1; 9 bases align to TRBD2. Germline-derived CDR1 and CDR2 are SGHVS and FQNEAQ. The junction had 7 bases not matched to a gene; V was cut back by 5 bases and J by 11 bases. The CDR3 spans 13 residues.

The V gene is TRBV4-2, the J gene TRBJ1-1; D perhaps matches TRBD1 (6 bases). Germline V gene lookup returns CDR1 LGHNA and CDR2 YNFKEQ. CDR3 length equals 14 residues. V lost 4 bases to trimming and J lost 6 bases, with 15 bases between them. The CDR3 DNA sequence: TGTGCCAGCAGCCGAGAACAGGGCCAGCCTGAAGCTTTCTTT. Translating it yields CASSREQGQPEAFF.

Of note for this clone: The same CDR3 is also encoded by other DNA sequences in this sample. V gene TRBV7-9 combines with J gene TRBJ1-2; a possible D gene is TRBD1 (5 bases). V dropped 6 bases and J dropped 2 bases, with 13 bases sitting between them. Germline V lookup: CDR1 SEHNR, CDR2 FQNEAQ (reference sequence). The CDR3 contains 14 residues. The CDR3 DNA sequence: TGTGCCAGCAGTTTCGGGACCGCGAACTATGGCTACACCTTC. This sequence encodes CASSFGTANYGYTF.

V is TRBV6-5 and J is TRBJ2-7, with TRBD2 identical over 12 bases. There are 15 residues in the CDR3. CDR1 MNHEY and CDR2 SVGAGI come from the germline V gene. The V gene end was trimmed by 5 bases and the J gene end by 0 bases; junction bases not matched to a gene: 2. This CDR3 is CASSRTSGVSYEQYF. The CDR3 DNA reads TGTGCCAGCAGTCGGACTAGCGGGGTCTCCTACGAGCAGTACTTC.

J is TRBJ2-5 and V is TRBV27; possible D gene TRBD2, 5 bases. The J call may be wrong; the DNA end is better matched by TRBJ2-7. Per germline, CDR1 MNHEY and CDR2 SMNVEV (reference sequence). This CDR3 has 14 residues. In DNA, the CDR3 is TGTGCCAGCAGTTTCTCCGGGATTTCCTACGAGCAGTACTTC. Protein: CASSFSGISYEQYF.

The rearrangement links TRBV9 to TRBJ2-3; no definite D call. Germline-derived CDR1 and CDR2 are SGDLS and YYNGEE. V dropped 6 bases and J dropped 1 base, with 6 bases sitting between them. CDR3 size: 12 residues. The chain's CDR3 is CASTGGTDTQYF. In DNA form, the CDR3 reads TGTGCCAGCACCGGAGGCACAGATACGCAGTATTTT.

The gene calls are TRBV28 and TRBJ2-6; perhaps TRBD2 as D (6 bases). Trimming cost V 1 base and J 0 bases, with 16 bases left between them. CDR3 length equals 19 residues. Germline CDR1 and CDR2: MDHEN and SYDVKM. The CDR3 is CASSLFRSGLPSGANVLTF. CDR3 nucleotide sequence: TGTGCCAGCAGTTTATTCCGATCGGGACTGCCCTCTGGGGCCAACGTCCTGACTTTC.

J is TRBJ2-5 and V is TRBV12-5, with 9 bases lining up with TRBD1. Trimming took 3 bases from V and 5 from J; bases not matched to a gene: 7. Looked up from germline, CDR1 is LGHNT and CDR2 is FRNRAP. This CDR3 comprises 15 residues. CDR3 in DNA: TGTGCTAGTGGTTTAACCGGGACAGGGAGGGAGACCCAGTACTTC. Protein: CASGLTGTGRETQYF.

The rearrangement uses TRBV5-1 and TRBJ2-3, with unresolved D. From germline, CDR1 is SGHRS and CDR2 YFSETQ. The CDR3 consists of 15 residues. Trimming left V 4 bases short and J 0 bases short, with 12 bases between. The CDR3 DNA sequence: TGCGCCAGCAGCCCCGCTGAGGTTAGCACAGATACGCAGTATTTT. This translates into CASSPAEVSTDTQYF.

The rearrangement links TRBV19 to TRBJ1-1; 8 bases are a match to TRBD1. Germline trimming cut 6 bases from V and 0 bases from J; bases unmatched to any gene: 6. Germline V gene lookup returns CDR1 LNHDA and CDR2 SQIVND (reference sequence). The CDR3 totals 15 residues. CDR3 bases: TGTGCCAGTAGCAATCTACAGGGGGTGAACACTGAAGCTTTCTTT. Its protein is CASSNLQGVNTEAFF.

The rearrangement links TRBV7-9 to TRBJ2-5, with 7 bases aligning to TRBD1. CDR3 length: 13 residues. V trimming: 4 bases; J trimming: 3 bases; junction bases outside the gene matches: 2. The V gene's germline CDR1 is SEHNR and CDR2 FQNEAQ (reference sequence). The CDR3, as DNA: TGTGCCAGCAGCTGGGGGACAGAAGAGACCCAGTACTTC. Amino acid sequence: CASSWGTEETQYF.

The gene calls are TRBV28 and TRBJ2-7; possibly TRBD2 for D (6 bases). CDR1 MDHEN and CDR2 SYDVKM come from the germline V gene. The CDR3 contains 11 residues. Trimming stripped 7 bases from V and 3 bases from J, with 7 bases between. CDR3 protein: CASTGDYEQYF. The CDR3 DNA follows: TGTGCCAGCACGGGGGACTACGAGCAGTACTTC.

The genes are TRBV30 and TRBJ1-1; 9 bases align to TRBD1. This CDR3 contains 14 residues. Germline CDR1 and CDR2: GTSNPN and SVGIG (reference sequence). Trimming removed 1 base from V and 10 bases from J; junction bases left unmatched: 10. The CDR3 loop is CAWSGGQGNVGAFF. CDR3 coding DNA: TGTGCCTGGAGTGGGGGACAGGGTAACGTGGGAGCTTTCTTT.

The chain recombines TRBV6-4 with TRBJ2-7; 7 nucleotides line up with TRBD1. This CDR3 has 15 amino acids. J lost 0 bases, V lost 2 bases, and 4 bases had no gene match. Germline values: CDR1 MRHNA, CDR2 SNTAGT. This CDR3 is CASSDVTGRSYEQYF. The CDR3 bases are TGTGCCAGCAGTGACGTGACAGGGCGCTCCTACGAGCAGTACTTC.

This clone occurred once. This chain joins TRBV2 and TRBJ2-2, with 9 bases identical to TRBD2. After removal of 4 bases from V and 5 bases from J, the junction contained 8 bases not matched to a gene. This CDR3 is 16 amino acids long. The germline V gene encodes CDR1 SNHLY and CDR2 FYNNEI. The CDR3 bases are TGTGCCAGCAGTGTGAGTAGCGGGAGCGAAACCGGGGAGCTGTTTTTT. Amino acid sequence: CASSVSSGSETGELFF. Based on the CDR3 plus reference TRBV2 and TRBJ2-2, the full variable domain is EPEVTQTPSHQVTQMGQEVILRCVPISNHLYFYWYRQILGQKVEFLVSFYNNEISEKSEIFDDQFSVERPDGSNFTLKIRSTKLEDSAMYFCASSVSSGSETGELFFGEGSRLTVL.

This sequence joins TRBV29-1 and TRBJ2-2, with TRBD1 as a possible D gene (6 bases). Trimming left V 7 bases short and J 7 bases short, with 10 bases between. The CDR3 has 11 amino acids. Germline assignment: CDR1 SQVTM and CDR2 ANQGSEA. CDR3 region: CSAEGVGELFF. CDR3 bases: TGCAGCGCAGAGGGGGTCGGGGAGCTGTTTTTT.

The chain recombines TRBV2 with TRBJ2-7, with 7 nucleotides matching TRBD2. The CDR3 has 16 residues. The V segment lost 2 bases and the J segment 1 base; nucleotides outside the gene matches: 8. Germline V gene lookup returns CDR1 SNHLY and CDR2 FYNNEI. This chain's CDR3 is CASSESRDYPSYEQYF. For the CDR3, the DNA is TGTGCCAGCAGTGAATCCCGGGACTACCCTTCCTACGAGCAGTACTTC.

J is TRBJ2-7 and V is TRBV6-1, with D possibly being TRBD1 or TRBD2 (5 bases each). Germline assignment: CDR1 MNHNS and CDR2 SASEGT. The CDR3 totals 13 residues. V lost 4 bases, J lost 2 bases, and 9 bases lay in between. The CDR3 region has the DNA TGTGCCAGCAGTGGGGGACGTACCTACGAGCAGTACTTC. It translates to CASSGGRTYEQYF.

This sequence joins TRBV4-1 and TRBJ1-4; tentatively, D is TRBD1 (6 bases). This CDR3 contains 15 residues. Trimming shortened V by 4 bases and J by 0 bases, and 9 bases separated the two germline ends. Germline V gene data show CDR1 as MGHRA and CDR2 as YSYEKL. Here the CDR3 DNA reads TGCGCCAGCAGCCCAAGACAGGCAACTAATGAAAAACTGTTTTTT. It encodes CASSPRQATNEKLFF.

This clone turned up a few times. The same CDR3 can be traced to other DNA sequences in this sample. J is TRBJ1-1 and V is TRBV7-9; unclear D gene. Between the trimmed V and J ends, which lost 2 bases and 0 bases, there was a span of 1 base. Germline V gene sequence: CDR1 SEHNR, CDR2 FQNEAQ (reference sequence). CDR3 length: 12 residues. The CDR3 protein is CASSLMNTEAFF. In DNA form, the CDR3 reads TGTGCCAGCAGCTTAATGAACACTGAAGCTTTCTTT.

The chain joins TRBV27 to TRBJ2-7, with D perhaps matching TRBD2 (6 bases). V dropped 0 bases and J dropped 4 bases, with 10 bases sitting between them. Germline-derived CDR1 and CDR2 are MNHEY and SMNVEV (reference sequence). There are 14 residues in the CDR3. The CDR3 nucleotides read TGTGCCAGCAGTTTATCGTGGGGGGATTACGAGCAGTACTTC. Translating gives CASSLSWGDYEQYF.